A selection of T cell receptor beta chains follows, all from one sample in a study of blood T cell repertoires in COVID-19. Method: immunoSEQ multiplex PCR; TCRdb's copy keeps in-frame clones and lacks some. The table lists some 250,000 clones, 82% of them singletons. Sample: peripheral blood. These receptors originate from an older woman with active or convalescent COVID-19. CDR3s include the opening cysteine and the closing phenylalanine or tryptophan. The order of the fields is CDR3 length, V gene, J gene, D gene, clone size, CDR3 protein, CDR3 DNA. D genes are given only for firm matches. Rows give clone size only sometimes, using once, few, many, or a class for an expanded clone.

14	TRBV6-5	TRBJ1-4	TRBD1	-	CASSSGTGIEKLFF	TGTGCCAGCAGCTCCGGGACAGGGATTGAAAAACTGTTTTTT
13	TRBV19	TRBJ2-5	TRBD1	few	CASRGTAQETQYF	TGTGCCAGTAGGGGGACAGCCCAAGAGACCCAGTACTTC
16	TRBV4-1	TRBJ1-5	-	-	CASSQNADPSNQPQHF	TGCGCCAGCAGCCAAAACGCAGATCCTAGCAATCAGCCCCAGCATTTT
15	TRBV18	TRBJ1-2	-	once	CASSPGAVANYGYTF	TGTGCCAGCTCACCAGGTGCCGTAGCTAACTATGGCTACACCTTC
17	TRBV7-9	TRBJ2-3	TRBD2	-	CASSPLAGGPQGDTQYF	TGTGCCAGCAGTCCCTTGGCGGGGGGCCCCCAGGGAGATACGCAGTATTTT
14	TRBV19	TRBJ1-4	TRBD1	-	CASKRQGSNEKLFF	TGTGCCAGTAAACGACAGGGGTCTAATGAAAAACTGTTTTTT
14	TRBV5-1	TRBJ2-7	TRBD1	-	CASSYRDSSYEQYF	TGCGCCAGCAGCTACCGGGACAGCTCCTACGAGCAGTACTTC
13	TRBV30	TRBJ1-2	TRBD1	few	CAWSLTGAYGYTF	TGTGCCTGGAGTTTAACAGGGGCCTATGGCTACACCTTC
15	TRBV4-1	TRBJ2-3	-	-	CASSHPGGSTDTQYF	TGCGCCAGCAGCCACCCGGGGGGCAGCACAGATACGCAGTATTTT
15	TRBV6-1	TRBJ1-5	TRBD1	-	CASSEGDRFYQPQHF	TGTGCCAGCAGTGAAGGGGACAGATTTTATCAGCCCCAGCATTTT
15	TRBV28	TRBJ1-3	TRBD1	-	CASRVYWDRVYTIYF	TGTGCCAGCAGAGTTTATTGGGACAGGGTTTACACCATATATTTT
15	TRBV9	TRBJ2-6	-	-	CASSARVSGANVLTF	TGTGCCAGCAGCGCGAGGGTTTCTGGGGCCAACGTCCTGACTTTC
19	TRBV4-1	TRBJ2-3	TRBD2	-	CASSQHLVPGGGITDTQYF	TGCGCCAGCAGCCAACACCTAGTCCCTGGCGGGGGGATCACAGATACGCAGTATTTT
14	TRBV20-1	TRBJ2-1	-	-	CSASPGRTYNEQFF	TGCAGTGCTAGTCCTGGGCGGACTTACAATGAGCAGTTCTTC
15	TRBV18	TRBJ1-4	-	-	CASSPPGLLNEKLFF	TGTGCCAGCTCACCACCGGGCCTCCTTAATGAAAAACTGTTTTTT
17	TRBV7-8	TRBJ1-5	TRBD1	-	CASSQPQGVRSNQPQHF	TGTGCCAGCAGCCAACCCCAGGGGGTTCGGAGCAATCAGCCCCAGCATTTT
15	TRBV9	TRBJ2-1	-	-	CASTRGGGLQGEQFF	TGTGCCAGCACCCGGGGCGGGGGTCTACAGGGTGAGCAGTTCTTC
20	TRBV14	TRBJ2-3	TRBD2	-	CASSQVAQWGSGASTDTQYF	TGTGCCAGCAGCCAAGTGGCCCAATGGGGTAGCGGGGCTAGCACAGATACGCAGTATTTT
14	TRBV15	TRBJ1-2	-	few	CATSNGGAAEGYTF	TGTGCCACCAGCAACGGTGGGGCGGCAGAAGGCTACACCTTC
12	TRBV30	TRBJ2-7	-	-	CAWTPGSYEQYF	TGTGCCTGGACCCCGGGCTCCTACGAGCAGTACTTC
14	TRBV9	TRBJ2-7	-	-	CASSSRDSSTEQYF	TGTGCCAGCAGCAGCCGGGACTCTTCTACCGAGCAGTACTTC
16	TRBV4-1	TRBJ2-2	TRBD1	-	CASSQVWTGGTGELFF	TGCGCCAGCAGCCAAGTCTGGACAGGGGGCACCGGGGAGCTGTTTTTT
16	TRBV7-2	TRBJ2-5	TRBD2	-	CASSPGWHLAGETQYF	TGTGCCAGCAGCCCAGGGTGGCATCTAGCGGGAGAGACCCAGTACTTC
14	TRBV3-1/TRBV3-2	TRBJ1-1	-	-	CASSQGQKNTEAFF	TGTGCCAGCAGCCAAGGCCAGAAGAACACTGAAGCTTTCTTT
17	TRBV3-1/TRBV3-2	TRBJ1-4	TRBD1	-	CASSQVGGGQPERKLFF	TGTGCCAGCAGCCAAGTAGGAGGGGGCCAACCGGAGCGAAAACTGTTTTTT
15	TRBV10-3	TRBJ1-1	-	-	CAIREGSRVNTEAFF	TGTGCCATCAGGGAGGGGTCCAGGGTGAACACTGAAGCTTTCTTT
13	TRBV30	TRBJ1-2	TRBD1	-	CAWSGQGFYGYTF	TGTGCCTGGAGTGGACAGGGATTCTATGGCTACACCTTC